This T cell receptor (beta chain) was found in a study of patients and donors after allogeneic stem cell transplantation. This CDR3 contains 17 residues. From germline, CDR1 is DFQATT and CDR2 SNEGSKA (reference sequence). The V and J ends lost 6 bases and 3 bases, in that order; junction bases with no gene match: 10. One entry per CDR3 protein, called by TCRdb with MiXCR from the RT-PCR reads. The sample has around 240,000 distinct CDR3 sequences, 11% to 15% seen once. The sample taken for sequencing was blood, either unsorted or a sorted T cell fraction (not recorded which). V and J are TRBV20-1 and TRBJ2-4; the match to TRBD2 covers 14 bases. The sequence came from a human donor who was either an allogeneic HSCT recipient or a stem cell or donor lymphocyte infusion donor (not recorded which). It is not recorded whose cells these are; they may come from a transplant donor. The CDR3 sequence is CSARLAGGPEGKNIQYF. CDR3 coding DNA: TGCAGTGCCAGACTAGCGGGAGGGCCGGAGGGCAAAAACATTCAGTACTTC.